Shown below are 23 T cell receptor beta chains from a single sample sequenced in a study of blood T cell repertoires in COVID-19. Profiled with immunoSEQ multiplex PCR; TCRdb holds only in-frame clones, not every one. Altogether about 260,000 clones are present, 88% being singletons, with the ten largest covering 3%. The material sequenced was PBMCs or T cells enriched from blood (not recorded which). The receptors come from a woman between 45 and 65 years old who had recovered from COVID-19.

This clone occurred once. DNA for the CDR3: TGTGCCAGCAGCCCACTTGGACATAGCTCCTACAATGAGCAGTTCTTC. Protein product: CASSPLGHSSYNEQFF. This chain links TRBV9 with TRBJ2-1; perhaps TRBD1 as D (5 bases). Trimming stripped 4 bases from V and 0 bases from J, with 14 bases between. The CDR3 totals 16 residues. Germline V lookup: CDR1 SGDLS, CDR2 YYNGEE.

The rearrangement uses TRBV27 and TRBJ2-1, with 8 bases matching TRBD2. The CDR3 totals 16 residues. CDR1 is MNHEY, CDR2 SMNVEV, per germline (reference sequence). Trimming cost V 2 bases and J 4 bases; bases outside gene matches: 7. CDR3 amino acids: CASSLIAGKLYNEQFF. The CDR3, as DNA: TGTGCCAGCAGTTTAATAGCGGGAAAGCTATACAATGAGCAGTTCTTC.

The CDR3 loop is CASSPGLTVNTEAFF. CDR3 in DNA: TGTGCCAGCAGTCCAGGGCTTACAGTGAACACTGAAGCTTTCTTT. The chain links TRBV7-9 to TRBJ1-1, with D possibly being TRBD1 (5 bases). The CDR3 is made up of 15 amino acids. V was trimmed by 6 bases and J by 0 bases, leaving 14 bases between them. From germline, CDR1 is SEHNR and CDR2 FQNEAQ (reference sequence).

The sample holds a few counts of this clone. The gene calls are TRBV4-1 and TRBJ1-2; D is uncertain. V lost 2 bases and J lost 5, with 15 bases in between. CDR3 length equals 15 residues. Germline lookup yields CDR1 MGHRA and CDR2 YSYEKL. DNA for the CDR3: TGCGCCAGCAGCCAAACGGGAGGGTTTAAGTATGGCTACACCTTC. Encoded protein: CASSQTGGFKYGYTF.

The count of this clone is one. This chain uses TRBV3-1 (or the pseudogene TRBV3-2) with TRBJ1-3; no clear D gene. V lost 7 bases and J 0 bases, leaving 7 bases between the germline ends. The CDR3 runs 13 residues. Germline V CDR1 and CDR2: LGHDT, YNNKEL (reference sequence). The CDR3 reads CASTGISGNTIYF. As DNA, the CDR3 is TGTGCCAGCACCGGGATCTCTGGAAACACCATATATTTT.

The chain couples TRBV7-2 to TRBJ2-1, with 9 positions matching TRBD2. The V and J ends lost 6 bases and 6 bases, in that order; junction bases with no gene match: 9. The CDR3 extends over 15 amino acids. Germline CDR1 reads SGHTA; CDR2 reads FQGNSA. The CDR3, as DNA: TGTGCCAGCAGGGCCGGGACTAGCTATTTCAATGAGCAGTTCTTC. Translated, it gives CASRAGTSYFNEQFF.

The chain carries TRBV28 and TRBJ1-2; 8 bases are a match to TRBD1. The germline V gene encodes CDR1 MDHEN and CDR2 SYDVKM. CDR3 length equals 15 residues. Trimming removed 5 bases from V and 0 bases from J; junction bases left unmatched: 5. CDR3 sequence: CASSIRTGTNYGYTF. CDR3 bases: TGTGCCAGCAGTATAAGGACAGGGACTAACTATGGCTACACCTTC.

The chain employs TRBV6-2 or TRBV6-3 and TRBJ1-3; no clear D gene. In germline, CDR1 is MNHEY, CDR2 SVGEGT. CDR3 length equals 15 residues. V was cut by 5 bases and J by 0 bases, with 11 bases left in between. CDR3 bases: TGTGCCAGCAGTATGCGGGCCCACTCTGGAAACACCATATATTTT. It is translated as CASSMRAHSGNTIYF.

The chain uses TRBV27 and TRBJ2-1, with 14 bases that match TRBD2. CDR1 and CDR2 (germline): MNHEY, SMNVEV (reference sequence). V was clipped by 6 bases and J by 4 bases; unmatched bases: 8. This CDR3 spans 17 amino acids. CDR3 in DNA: TGTGCCAGCAGCCAGGGACTAGCGGGAGTGGTTTACAATGAGCAGTTCTTC. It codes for CASSQGLAGVVYNEQFF.

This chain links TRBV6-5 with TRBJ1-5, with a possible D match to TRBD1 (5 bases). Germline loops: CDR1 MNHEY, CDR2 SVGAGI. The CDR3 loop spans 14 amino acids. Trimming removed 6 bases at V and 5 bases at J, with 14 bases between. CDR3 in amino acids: CASSPWGEDQPQHF. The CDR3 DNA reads TGTGCCAGCAGCCCGTGGGGGGAAGATCAGCCCCAGCATTTT.

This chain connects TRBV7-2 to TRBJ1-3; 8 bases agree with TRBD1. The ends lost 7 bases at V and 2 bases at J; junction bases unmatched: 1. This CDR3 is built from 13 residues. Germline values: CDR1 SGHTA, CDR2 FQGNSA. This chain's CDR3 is CASTGGPGNTIYF. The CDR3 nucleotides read TGTGCCAGCACAGGGGGCCCTGGAAACACCATATATTTT. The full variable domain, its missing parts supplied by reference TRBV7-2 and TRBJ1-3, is GAGVSQSPSNKVTEKGKDVELRCDPISGHTALYWYRQSLGQGLEFLIYFQGNSAPDKSGLPSDRFSAERTGGSVSTLTIQRTQQEDSAVYLCASTGGPGNTIYFGEGSWLTVV.

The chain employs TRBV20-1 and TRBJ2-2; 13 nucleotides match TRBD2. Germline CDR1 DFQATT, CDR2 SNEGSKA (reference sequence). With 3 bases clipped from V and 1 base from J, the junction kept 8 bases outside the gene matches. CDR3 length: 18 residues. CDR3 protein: CSASPGLAGFGNTGELFF. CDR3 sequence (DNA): TGCAGTGCTAGTCCGGGACTAGCGGGATTCGGGAACACCGGGGAGCTGTTTTTT.

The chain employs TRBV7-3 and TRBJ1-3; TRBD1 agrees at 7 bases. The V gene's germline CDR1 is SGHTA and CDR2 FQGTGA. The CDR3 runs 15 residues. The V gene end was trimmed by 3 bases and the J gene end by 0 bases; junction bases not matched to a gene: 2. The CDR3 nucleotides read TGTGCCAGCAGCTTGGACAGGACCTCTGGAAACACCATATATTTT. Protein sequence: CASSLDRTSGNTIYF.

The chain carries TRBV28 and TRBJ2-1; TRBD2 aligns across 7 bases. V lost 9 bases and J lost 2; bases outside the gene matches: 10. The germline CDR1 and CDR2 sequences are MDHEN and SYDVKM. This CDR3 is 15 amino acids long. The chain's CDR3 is CASATPGGPYNEQFF. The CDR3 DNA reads TGTGCCAGTGCAACGCCGGGAGGCCCCTACAATGAGCAGTTCTTC.

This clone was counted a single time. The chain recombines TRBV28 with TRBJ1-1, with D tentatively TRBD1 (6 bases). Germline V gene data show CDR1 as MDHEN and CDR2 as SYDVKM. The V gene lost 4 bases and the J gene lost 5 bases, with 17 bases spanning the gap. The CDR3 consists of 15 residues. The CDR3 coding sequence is TGTGCCAGCAGTTCTCAGGGACAAGGAAGAACTGAAGCTTTCTTT. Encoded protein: CASSSQGQGRTEAFF.

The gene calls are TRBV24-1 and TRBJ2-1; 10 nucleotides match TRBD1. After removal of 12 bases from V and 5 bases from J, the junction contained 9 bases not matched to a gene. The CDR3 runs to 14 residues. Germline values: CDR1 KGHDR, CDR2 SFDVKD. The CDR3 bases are TGTGCCGCACAACACGGGACAGGGGACAATGAGCAGTTCTTC. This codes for CAAQHGTGDNEQFF.

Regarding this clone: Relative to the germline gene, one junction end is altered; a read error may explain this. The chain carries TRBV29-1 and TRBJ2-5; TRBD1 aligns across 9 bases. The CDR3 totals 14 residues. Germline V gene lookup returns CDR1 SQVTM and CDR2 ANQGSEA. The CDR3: CSVQDTGGFETQYF. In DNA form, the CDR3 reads TGCAGCGTTCAAGATACAGGGGGCTTTGAGACCCAGTACTTC.

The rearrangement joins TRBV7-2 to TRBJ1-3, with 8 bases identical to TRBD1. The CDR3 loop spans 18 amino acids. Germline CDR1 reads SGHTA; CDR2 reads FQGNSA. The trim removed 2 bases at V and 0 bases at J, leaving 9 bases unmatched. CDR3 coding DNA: TGTGCCAGCAGCTTACAACCGACAGGGGCCGACTCTGGAAACACCATATATTTT. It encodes CASSLQPTGADSGNTIYF.

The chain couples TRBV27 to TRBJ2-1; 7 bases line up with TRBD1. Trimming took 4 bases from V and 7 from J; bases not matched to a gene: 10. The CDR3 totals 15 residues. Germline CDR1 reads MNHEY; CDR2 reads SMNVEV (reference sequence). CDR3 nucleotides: TGTGCCAGCAGTTCGTCGGGACAGTTGAGAAATGAGCAGTTCTTC. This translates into CASSSSGQLRNEQFF.

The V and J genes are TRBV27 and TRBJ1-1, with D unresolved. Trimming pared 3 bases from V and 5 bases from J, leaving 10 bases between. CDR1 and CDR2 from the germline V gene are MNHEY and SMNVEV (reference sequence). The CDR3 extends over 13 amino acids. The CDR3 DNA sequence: TGTGCCAGCAGTTTCGATGGCGGGACTGAAGCTTTCTTT. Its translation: CASSFDGGTEAFF.

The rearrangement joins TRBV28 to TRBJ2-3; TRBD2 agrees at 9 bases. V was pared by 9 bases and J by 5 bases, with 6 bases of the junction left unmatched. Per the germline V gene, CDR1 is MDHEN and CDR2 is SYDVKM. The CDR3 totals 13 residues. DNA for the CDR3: TGTGCCAGTTTAGCGGGAGTGTTAGATACGCAGTATTTT. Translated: CASLAGVLDTQYF.

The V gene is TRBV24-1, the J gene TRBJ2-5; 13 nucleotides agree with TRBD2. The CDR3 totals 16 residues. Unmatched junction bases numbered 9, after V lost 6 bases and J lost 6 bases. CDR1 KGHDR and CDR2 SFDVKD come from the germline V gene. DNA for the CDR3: TGTGCCACCAGTTCCTCAGGACTAGCGGGAGTGAAGACCCAGTACTTC. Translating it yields CATSSSGLAGVKTQYF.

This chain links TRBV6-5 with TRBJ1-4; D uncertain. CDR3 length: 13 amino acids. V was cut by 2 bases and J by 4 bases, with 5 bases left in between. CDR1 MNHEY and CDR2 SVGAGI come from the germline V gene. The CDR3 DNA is TGTGCCAGCAGTTACACAGTTAATGAAAAACTGTTTTTT. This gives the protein CASSYTVNEKLFF.